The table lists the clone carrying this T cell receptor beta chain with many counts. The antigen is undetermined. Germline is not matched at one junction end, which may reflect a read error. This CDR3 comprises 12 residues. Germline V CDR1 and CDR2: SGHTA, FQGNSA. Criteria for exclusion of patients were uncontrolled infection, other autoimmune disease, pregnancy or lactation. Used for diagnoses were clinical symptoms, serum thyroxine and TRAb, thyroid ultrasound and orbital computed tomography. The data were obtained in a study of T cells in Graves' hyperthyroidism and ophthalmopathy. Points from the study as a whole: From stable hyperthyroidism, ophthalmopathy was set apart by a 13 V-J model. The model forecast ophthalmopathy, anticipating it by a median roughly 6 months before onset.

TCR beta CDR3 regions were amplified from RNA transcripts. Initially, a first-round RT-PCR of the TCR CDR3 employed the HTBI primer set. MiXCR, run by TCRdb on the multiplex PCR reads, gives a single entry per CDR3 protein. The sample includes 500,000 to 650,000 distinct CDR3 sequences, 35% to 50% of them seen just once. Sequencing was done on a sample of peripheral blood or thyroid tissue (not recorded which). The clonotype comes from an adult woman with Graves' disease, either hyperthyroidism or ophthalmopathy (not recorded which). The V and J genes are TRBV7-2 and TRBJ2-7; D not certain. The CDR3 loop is CASSLNSYEQYF. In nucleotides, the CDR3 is TGCGCCAGCAGCTTGAATTCCTACGAGCAGTACTTC.